The clone carrying this T cell receptor (beta chain) was found once. The antigen remains unidentified. CDR3 length: 13 residues. The junction had 7 bases not matched to a gene; V was cut back by 4 bases and J by 8 bases. Germline V gene sequence: CDR1 MDHEN, CDR2 SYDVKM. This record belongs to a study of T cell responses to AZD1222 COVID-19 vaccine. Findings and caveats of the study: Compared with day 0, the breadth and depth of the Spike-specific TCR repertoire rose significantly after two doses of AZD1222.

Assay: immunoSEQ multiplex PCR; the TCRdb copy retains only in-frame clones and omits some. The data contain under 130,000 clones, approximately 88% of them singletons. Source: peripheral blood, taken on day 0 of AZD1222 vaccination. This TCR derives from an adult in good health. V gene TRBV28 combines with J gene TRBJ1-2; TRBD1 matches 7 bases. CDR3 in amino acids: CASSSTGLYGYTF. In DNA, the CDR3 is TGTGCCAGCAGTTCGACAGGGCTATACGGCTACACCTTC.